This T cell receptor (beta chain) was recorded in a study of blood T cell repertoires in COVID-19. As for the study in general: The United States, Italy and Spain supplied acute and convalescent COVID-19 samples. Nucleic acid was either cDNA or gDNA, and it came from T cells, B-cell-depleted T cells, or PBMCs.

Libraries were prepared by immunoSEQ multiplex PCR; TCRdb keeps only in-frame clonotypes and omits some of them. The sample holds more than 250,000 clones, 90% seen once. CDR1 and CDR2 (germline): SGHAT, FQNNGV. Trimming pared 1 base from V and 4 bases from J, leaving 22 bases between. The CDR3 sequence is 18 residues long. The rearrangement uses TRBV11-2 and TRBJ1-2; D gene ambiguous. The sample was PBMCs or T cells enriched from blood (not recorded which). This sequence originates from a woman between 18 and 30 years old with acute COVID-19. The CDR3 reads CASSLGRGLQKPAYGYTF. CDR3 sequence (DNA): TGTGCCAGCAGCTTAGGGCGGGGTTTGCAGAAGCCCGCCTATGGCTACACCTTC.